This T cell receptor (beta chain) was retrieved from a study of T cells in Graves' hyperthyroidism and ophthalmopathy. Germline CDR1 and CDR2: SGHAT and FQNNGV. The CDR3 contains 15 residues. The V end was cut by 3 bases, the J end by 4 bases, with 15 bases between. TCR beta CDR3 region amplification was performed from RNA transcripts. First-round RT-PCR targeting the TCR CDR3 was performed with the HTBI primer set. Using its own MiXCR run on the multiplex PCR reads, TCRdb lists one record per CDR3 protein. Of about 500,000 distinct CDR3 sequences detected, approximately 15% appear once; the ten largest clones hold about 17%. This clonotype came up many times.

The sequence came from a woman in her late teens or twenties with Graves' hyperthyroidism. The genes are TRBV11-2 and TRBJ1-1, with a tentative D call TRBD1 (6 bases). Sequencing was performed on blood. CDR3 amino acids: CASSFFMGGGTEAFF. The CDR3 DNA reads TGTGCCAGCAGCTTCTTTATGGGGGGCGGCACTGAAGCTTTCTTT. The full variable domain, rest sourced from reference TRBV11-2 and TRBJ1-1, is EAGVAQSPRYKIIEKRQSVAFWCNPISGHATLYWYQQILGQGPKLLIQFQNNGVVDDSQLPKDRFSAERLKGVDSTLKIQPAKLEDSAVYLCASSFFMGGGTEAFFGQGTRLTVV.